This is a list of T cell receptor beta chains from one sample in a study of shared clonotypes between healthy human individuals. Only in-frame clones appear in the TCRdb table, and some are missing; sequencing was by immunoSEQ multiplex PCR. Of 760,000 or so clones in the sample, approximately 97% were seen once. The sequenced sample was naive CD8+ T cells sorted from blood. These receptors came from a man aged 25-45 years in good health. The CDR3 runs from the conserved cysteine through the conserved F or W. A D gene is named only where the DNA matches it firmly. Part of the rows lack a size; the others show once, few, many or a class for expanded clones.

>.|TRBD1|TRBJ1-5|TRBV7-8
TGTGCCAGCAGCTTAAGGGGGGGCAGACAGGGGTACCAGCCCCAGCATTTT
CASSLRGGRQGYQPQHF
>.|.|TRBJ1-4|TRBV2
TGTGCCAGCAGTGAAAATCTCCGGTTCTCCCGTCCTCCACCGTTCCGATTT
CASSENLRFSRPPPFRF
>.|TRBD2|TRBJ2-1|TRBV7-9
TGTGCCAGCAGCCTATTAACTAGCGGGAGTAGTCATGAGCAGTTCTTC
CASSLLTSGSSHEQFF
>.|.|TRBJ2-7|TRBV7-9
TGTGCCAGCAGAGTCGACACGGGCGAGCAGTACTTC
CASRVDTGEQYF
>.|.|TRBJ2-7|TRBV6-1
TGTGCCAGCAGTGGTGACAGCTACGAGCAGTACTTC
CASSGDSYEQYF
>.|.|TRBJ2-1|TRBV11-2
TGTGCCAGCAGCTTAGGGGCAAGCTCCTACAATGAGCAGTTCTTC
CASSLGASSYNEQFF
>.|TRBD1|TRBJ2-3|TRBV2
TGTGCCAGCAGTGCGGGACAGACTAGCACAGATACGCAGTATTTT
CASSAGQTSTDTQYF
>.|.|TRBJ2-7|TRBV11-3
TGTGCCAGCAGTGCAGGGGTTCCCTACGAGCAGTACTTC
CASSAGVPYEQYF
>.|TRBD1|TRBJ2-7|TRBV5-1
TGCGCCAGCAGGCCGGACAGGGGGCATAGGTACGAGCAGTACTTC
CASRPDRGHRYEQYF
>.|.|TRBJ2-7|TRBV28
TGTGCCAGCTGTGGCTCCACCTACGAGCAGTACTTC
CASCGSTYEQYF
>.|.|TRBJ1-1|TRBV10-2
TGCGCCAGCAGTGAGTCGACGGGGGCCAGCTTCGGAGCTTTCTTT
CASSESTGASFGAFF
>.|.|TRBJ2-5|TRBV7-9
TGTGCCAGCAGCCCCACCGGGATCACAGAGACCCAGTACTTC
CASSPTGITETQYF
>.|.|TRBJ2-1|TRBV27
TGTGCCAGCAGTTTAGGCGATGAGCAGTTCTTC
CASSLGDEQFF
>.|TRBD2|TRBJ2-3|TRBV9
TGTGCCAGCAGCGTAAGGACTAGCGGGACGTCTACAGATACGCAGTATTTT
CASSVRTSGTSTDTQYF
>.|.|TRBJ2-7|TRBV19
TGTGCCAGTAGTGCGGGACAGTTCTACGAGCAGTACTTC
CASSAGQFYEQYF
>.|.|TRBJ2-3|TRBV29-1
TGCAGCGTTGAACCACGGACATCTGGTAGCACAGATACGCAGTATTTT
CSVEPRTSGSTDTQYF
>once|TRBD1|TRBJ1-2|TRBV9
TGTGCCAGCAAAGACAGGGTGCATGGCTACACCTTC
CASKDRVHGYTF
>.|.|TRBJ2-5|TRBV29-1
TGCAGCGTCGACCCACCGGGAACCGAAAAAGAGACCCAGTACTTC
CSVDPPGTEKETQYF
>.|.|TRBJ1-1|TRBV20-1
TGCAGTGCTAAGGACTACACTGAAGCTTTCTTT
CSAKDYTEAFF
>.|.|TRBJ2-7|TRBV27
TGTGCCAGCAGTAAAAATTCCCGAGAGCAGTACTTC
CASSKNSREQYF
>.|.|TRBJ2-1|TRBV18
TGTGCCAGCTCACCCACGGGGGCCGAGGACAATGAGCAGTTCTTC
CASSPTGAEDNEQFF
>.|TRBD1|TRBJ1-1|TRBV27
TGTGCCAGCAGTTACGGACAGGGTTGGACTGAAGCTTTCTTT
CASSYGQGWTEAFF
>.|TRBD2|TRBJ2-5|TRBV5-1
TGCGCCATCTTTTTCTCGGGACTAGCGGCCCAAGAGACCCAGTACTTC
CAIFFSGLAAQETQYF
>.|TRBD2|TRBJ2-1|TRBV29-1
TGCAGCGTTGAGGTTCTAGCGGGAGGGGGTGAGCAGTTCTTC
CSVEVLAGGGEQFF
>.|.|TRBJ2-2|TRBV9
TGTGCCAGCAGCGTAGACGGAAGGAGGAACACCGGGGAGCTGTTTTTT
CASSVDGRRNTGELFF
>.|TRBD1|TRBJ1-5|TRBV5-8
TGTGCCAGCAGCTCCCCGGACAGGGGCAATCAGCCCCAGCATTTT
CASSSPDRGNQPQHF
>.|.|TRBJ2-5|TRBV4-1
TGCGCCAGCAGCCAAGGATTTTTGGAGACCCAGTACTTC
CASSQGFLETQYF
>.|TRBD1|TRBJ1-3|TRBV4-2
TGTGCCAGCAGCCAAACCCCTACGACAGGGTCCGGAAACACCATATATTTT
CASSQTPTTGSGNTIYF
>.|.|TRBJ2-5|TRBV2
TGTGCCAGCAGTGAATTCCAAGAGACCCAGTACTTC
CASSEFQETQYF